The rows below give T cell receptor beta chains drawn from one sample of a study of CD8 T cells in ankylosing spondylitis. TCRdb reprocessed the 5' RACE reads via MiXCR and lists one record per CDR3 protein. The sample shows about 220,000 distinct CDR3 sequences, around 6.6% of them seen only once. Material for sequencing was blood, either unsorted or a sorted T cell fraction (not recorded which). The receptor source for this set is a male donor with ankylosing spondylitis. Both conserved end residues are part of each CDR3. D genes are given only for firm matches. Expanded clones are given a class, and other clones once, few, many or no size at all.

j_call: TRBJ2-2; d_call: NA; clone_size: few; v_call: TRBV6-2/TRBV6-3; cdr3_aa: CASSELHTGELFF; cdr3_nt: TGTGCCAGCAGCGAACTACACACCGGGGAGCTGTTTTTT
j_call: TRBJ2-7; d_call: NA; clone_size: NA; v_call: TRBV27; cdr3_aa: CASSFQGPYEQYF; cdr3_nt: TGTGCCAGCAGTTTCCAAGGACCCTACGAGCAGTACTTC
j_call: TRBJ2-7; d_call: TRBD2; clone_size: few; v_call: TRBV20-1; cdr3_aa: CSARKGREGSLTTYEQYF; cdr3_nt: TGCAGTGCTAGAAAGGGGCGGGAGGGTTCCCTAACCACCTACGAGCAGTACTTC
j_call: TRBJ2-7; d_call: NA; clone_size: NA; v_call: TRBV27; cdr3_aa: CASSLSRGSSYEQYF; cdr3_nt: TGTGCCAGCAGTTTATCAAGGGGGAGCTCCTACGAGCAGTACTTC
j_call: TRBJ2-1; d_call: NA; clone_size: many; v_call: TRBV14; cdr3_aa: CASATGNEQFF; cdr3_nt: TGTGCCAGCGCCACCGGCAATGAGCAGTTCTTC
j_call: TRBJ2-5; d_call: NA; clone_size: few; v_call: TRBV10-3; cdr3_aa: CAISEFSVRETQYF; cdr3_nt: TGTGCCATCAGTGAGTTTTCCGTTAGAGAGACCCAGTACTTC
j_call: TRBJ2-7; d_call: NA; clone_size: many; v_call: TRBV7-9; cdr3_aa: CASSLATYEQYF; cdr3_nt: TGTGCCAGCAGCTTAGCGACCTACGAGCAGTACTTC
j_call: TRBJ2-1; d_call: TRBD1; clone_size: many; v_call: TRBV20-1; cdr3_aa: CSASRQGSYNEQFF; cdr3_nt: TGCAGTGCCTCGAGACAGGGGTCCTACAATGAGCAGTTCTTC
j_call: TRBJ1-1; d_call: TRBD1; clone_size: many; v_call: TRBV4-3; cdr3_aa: CASSLFGTGVTEAFF; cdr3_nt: TGCGCCAGCAGCCTCTTCGGGACAGGGGTAACTGAAGCTTTCTTT
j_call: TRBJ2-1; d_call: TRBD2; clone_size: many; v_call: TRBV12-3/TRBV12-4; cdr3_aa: CASSPQGSGRTYEQFF; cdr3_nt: TGTGCCAGCAGTCCCCAGGGCAGCGGGAGAACTTATGAGCAGTTCTTC